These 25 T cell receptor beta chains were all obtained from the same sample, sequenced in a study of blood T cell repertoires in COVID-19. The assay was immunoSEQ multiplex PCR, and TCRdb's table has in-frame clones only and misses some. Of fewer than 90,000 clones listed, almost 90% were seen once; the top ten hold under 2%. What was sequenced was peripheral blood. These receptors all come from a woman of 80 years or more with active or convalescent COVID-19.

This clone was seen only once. The CDR3 DNA sequence: TGTGCCACTGGGACAGGGAACTTTGAGGGCGAGCAGTACTTC. Translating gives CATGTGNFEGEQYF. The chain recombines TRBV10-3 with TRBJ2-7; 9 bases line up with TRBD1. The ends lost 10 bases at V and 6 bases at J; junction bases unmatched: 13. This CDR3 is built from 14 residues. Germline V gene sequence: CDR1 ENHRY, CDR2 SYGVKD.

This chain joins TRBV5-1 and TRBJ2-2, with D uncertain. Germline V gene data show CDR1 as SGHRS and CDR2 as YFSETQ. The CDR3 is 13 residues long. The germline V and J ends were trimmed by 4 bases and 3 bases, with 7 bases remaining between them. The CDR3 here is CASSLSYTGELFF. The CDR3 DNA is TGCGCCAGCAGCCTAAGCTACACCGGGGAGCTGTTTTTT.

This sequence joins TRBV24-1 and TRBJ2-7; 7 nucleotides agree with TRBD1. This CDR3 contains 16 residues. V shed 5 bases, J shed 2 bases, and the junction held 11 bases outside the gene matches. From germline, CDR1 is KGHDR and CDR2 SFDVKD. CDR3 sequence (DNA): TGTGCCACCAGTGTAGACAGGGCCTTTAAGACCTACGAGCAGTACTTC. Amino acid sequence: CATSVDRAFKTYEQYF.

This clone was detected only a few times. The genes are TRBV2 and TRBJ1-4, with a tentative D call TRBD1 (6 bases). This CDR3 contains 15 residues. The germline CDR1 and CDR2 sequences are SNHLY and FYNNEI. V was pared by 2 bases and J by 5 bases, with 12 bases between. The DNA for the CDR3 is TGTGCCAGCAGTGAACTAGGTCAGGGGAATGAAAAACTGTTTTTT. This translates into CASSELGQGNEKLFF.

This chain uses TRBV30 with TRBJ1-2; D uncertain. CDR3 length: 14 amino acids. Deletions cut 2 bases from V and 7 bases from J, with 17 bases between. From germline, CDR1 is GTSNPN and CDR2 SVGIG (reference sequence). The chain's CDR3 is CAWSLLNPGFGYTF. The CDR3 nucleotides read TGTGCCTGGAGTCTATTGAACCCAGGTTTTGGCTACACCTTC.

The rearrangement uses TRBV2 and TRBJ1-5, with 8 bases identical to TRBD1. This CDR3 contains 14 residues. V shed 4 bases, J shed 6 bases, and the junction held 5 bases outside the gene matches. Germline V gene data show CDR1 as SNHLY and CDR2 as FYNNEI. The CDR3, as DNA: TGTGCCAGCAGTGGGCAGGGGGCATCTCAGCCCCAGCATTTT. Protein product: CASSGQGASQPQHF.

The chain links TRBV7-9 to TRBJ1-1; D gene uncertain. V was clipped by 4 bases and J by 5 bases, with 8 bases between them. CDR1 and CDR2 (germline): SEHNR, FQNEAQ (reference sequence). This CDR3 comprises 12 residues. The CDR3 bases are TGTGCCAGCAGCTCGACTGCAACTGAAGCTTTCTTT. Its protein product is CASSSTATEAFF.

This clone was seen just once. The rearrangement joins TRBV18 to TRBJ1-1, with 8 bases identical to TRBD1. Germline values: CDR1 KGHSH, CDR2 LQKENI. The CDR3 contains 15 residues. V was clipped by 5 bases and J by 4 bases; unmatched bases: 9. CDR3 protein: CASSSGQGGFTEAFF. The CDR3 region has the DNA TGTGCCAGCTCATCCGGACAGGGAGGATTCACTGAAGCTTTCTTT.

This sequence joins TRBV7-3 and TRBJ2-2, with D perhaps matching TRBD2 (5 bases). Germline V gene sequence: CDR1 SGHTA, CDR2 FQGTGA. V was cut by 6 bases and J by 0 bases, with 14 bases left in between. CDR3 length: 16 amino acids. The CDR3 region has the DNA TGTGCCAGCAGTTTAGGGAGCGGCGCGAACACCGGGGAGCTGTTTTTT. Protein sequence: CASSLGSGANTGELFF.

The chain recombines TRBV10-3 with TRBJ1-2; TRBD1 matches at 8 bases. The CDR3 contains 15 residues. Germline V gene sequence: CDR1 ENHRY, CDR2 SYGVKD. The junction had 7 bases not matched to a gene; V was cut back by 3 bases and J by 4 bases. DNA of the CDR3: TGTGCCATCAGTGACCCGACAGGGGTGGGCTATGGCTACACCTTC. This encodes CAISDPTGVGYGYTF.

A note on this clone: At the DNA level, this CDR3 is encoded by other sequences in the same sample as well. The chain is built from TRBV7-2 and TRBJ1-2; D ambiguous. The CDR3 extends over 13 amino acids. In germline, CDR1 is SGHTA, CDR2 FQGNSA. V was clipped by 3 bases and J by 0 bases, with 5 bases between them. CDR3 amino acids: CASSFDTNYGYTF. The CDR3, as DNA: TGTGCCAGCAGCTTCGACACTAACTATGGCTACACCTTC.

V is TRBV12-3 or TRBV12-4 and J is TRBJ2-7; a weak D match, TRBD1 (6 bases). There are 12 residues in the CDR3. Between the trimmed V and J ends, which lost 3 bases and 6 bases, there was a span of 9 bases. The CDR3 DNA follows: TGTGCCAGCAGTTTGAGGGGGTTCGAGCAGTACTTC. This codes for CASSLRGFEQYF.

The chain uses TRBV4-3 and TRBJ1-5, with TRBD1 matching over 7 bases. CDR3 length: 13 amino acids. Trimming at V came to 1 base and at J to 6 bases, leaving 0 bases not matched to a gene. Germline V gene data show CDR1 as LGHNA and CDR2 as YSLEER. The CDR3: CASSQGQGQPQHF. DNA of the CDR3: TGCGCCAGCAGCCAAGGACAGGGTCAGCCCCAGCATTTT.

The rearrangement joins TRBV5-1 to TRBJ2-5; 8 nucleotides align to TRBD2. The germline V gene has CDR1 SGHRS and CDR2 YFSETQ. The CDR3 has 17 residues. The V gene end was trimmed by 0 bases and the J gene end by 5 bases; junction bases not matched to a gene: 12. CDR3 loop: CASSLGTSGTVWETQYF. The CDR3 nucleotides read TGCGCCAGCAGCTTGGGCACTAGCGGTACTGTTTGGGAGACCCAGTACTTC.

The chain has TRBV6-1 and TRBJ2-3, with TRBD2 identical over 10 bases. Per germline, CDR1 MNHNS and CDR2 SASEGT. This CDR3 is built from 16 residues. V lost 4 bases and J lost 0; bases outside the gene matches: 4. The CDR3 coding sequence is TGTGCCAGCAGTGTTACTAGCGGGGCTAGCACAGATACGCAGTATTTT. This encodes CASSVTSGASTDTQYF.

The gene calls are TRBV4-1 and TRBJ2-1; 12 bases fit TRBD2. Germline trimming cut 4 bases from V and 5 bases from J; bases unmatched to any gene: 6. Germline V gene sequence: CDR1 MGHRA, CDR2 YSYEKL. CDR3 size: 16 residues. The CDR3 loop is CASSREGLAGNNEQFF. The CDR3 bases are TGCGCCAGCAGCCGCGAAGGACTAGCGGGGAACAATGAGCAGTTCTTC.

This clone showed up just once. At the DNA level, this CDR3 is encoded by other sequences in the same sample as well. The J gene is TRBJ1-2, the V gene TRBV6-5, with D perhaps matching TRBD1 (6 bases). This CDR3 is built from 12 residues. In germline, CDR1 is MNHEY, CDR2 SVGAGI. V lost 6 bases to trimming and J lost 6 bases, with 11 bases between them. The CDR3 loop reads CASSRTGNGYTF. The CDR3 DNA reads TGTGCCAGCAGCAGAACAGGGAATGGCTACACCTTC.

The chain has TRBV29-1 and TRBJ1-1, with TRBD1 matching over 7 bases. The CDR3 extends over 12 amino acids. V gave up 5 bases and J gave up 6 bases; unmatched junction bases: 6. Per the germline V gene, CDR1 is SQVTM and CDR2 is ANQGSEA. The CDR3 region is CSVRQGNAEAFF. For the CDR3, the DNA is TGCAGCGTTCGACAGGGTAATGCTGAAGCTTTCTTT.

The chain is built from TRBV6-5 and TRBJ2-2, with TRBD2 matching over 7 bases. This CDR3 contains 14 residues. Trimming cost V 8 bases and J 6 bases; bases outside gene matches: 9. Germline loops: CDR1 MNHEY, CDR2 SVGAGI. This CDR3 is CASGGESFPGELFF. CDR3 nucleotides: TGTGCCAGCGGGGGGGAATCGTTCCCCGGGGAGCTGTTTTTT.

As DNA, the CDR3 is TGTGCCAGCAGCTTGTTAGTGGGGACAGGGGGCCGTGGCTACACCTTC. Protein: CASSLLVGTGGRGYTF. J is TRBJ1-2 and V is TRBV5-8, with 12 bases lining up with TRBD1. This CDR3 region has 16 residues. With 1 base clipped from V and 7 bases from J, the junction kept 8 bases outside the gene matches. CDR1 and CDR2 (germline): SGHTS, YDEGEE.

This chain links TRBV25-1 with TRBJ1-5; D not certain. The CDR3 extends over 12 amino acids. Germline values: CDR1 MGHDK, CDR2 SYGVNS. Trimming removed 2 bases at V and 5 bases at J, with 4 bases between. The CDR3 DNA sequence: TGTGCCAGCAGTGAAGGAGATCAGCCCCAGCATTTT. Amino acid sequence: CASSEGDQPQHF.

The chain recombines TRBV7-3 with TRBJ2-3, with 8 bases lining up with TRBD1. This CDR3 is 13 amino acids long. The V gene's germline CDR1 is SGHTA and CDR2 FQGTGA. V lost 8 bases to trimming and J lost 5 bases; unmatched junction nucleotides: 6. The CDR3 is CASSQGALDTQYF. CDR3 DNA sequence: TGTGCCAGCTCTCAGGGGGCTTTAGATACGCAGTATTTT.

CDR3 bases: TGTGCCAGTCGGGACAGGGGGAGGGTCCACGAGCAGTACTTC. It translates to CASRDRGRVHEQYF. The V gene is TRBV27, the J gene TRBJ2-7; 11 nucleotides line up with TRBD1. Germline CDR1 MNHEY, CDR2 SMNVEV (reference sequence). This CDR3 has 14 amino acids. V dropped 9 bases and J dropped 5; count of bases not matched to a gene: 9.

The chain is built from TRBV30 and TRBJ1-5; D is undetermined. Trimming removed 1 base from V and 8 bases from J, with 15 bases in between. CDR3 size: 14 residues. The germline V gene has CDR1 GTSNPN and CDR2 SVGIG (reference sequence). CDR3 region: CAWSAGGPLEPQHF. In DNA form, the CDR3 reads TGTGCCTGGAGTGCGGGAGGGCCCTTGGAGCCCCAGCATTTT.

The CDR3 loop reads CASSSEGHSGNTIYF. Written as DNA, the CDR3 is TGTGCCAGTAGTAGCGAGGGACACTCTGGAAACACCATATATTTT. The chain combines TRBV19 with TRBJ1-3; tentatively, D is TRBD1 (6 bases). CDR1 is LNHDA and CDR2 is SQIVND in the germline V gene (reference sequence). There are 15 residues in the CDR3. Trimming removed 4 bases from V and 0 bases from J, with 10 bases in between.